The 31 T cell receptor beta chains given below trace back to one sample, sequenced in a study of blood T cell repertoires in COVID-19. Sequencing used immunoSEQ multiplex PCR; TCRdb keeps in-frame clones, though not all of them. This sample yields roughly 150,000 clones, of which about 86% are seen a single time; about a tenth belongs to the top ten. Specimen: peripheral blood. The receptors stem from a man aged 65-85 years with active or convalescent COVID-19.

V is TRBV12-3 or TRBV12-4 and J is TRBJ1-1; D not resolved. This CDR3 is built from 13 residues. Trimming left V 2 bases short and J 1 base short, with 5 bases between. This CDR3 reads CASSLTTNTEAFF. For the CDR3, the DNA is TGTGCCAGCAGTTTAACAACGAACACTGAAGCTTTCTTT.

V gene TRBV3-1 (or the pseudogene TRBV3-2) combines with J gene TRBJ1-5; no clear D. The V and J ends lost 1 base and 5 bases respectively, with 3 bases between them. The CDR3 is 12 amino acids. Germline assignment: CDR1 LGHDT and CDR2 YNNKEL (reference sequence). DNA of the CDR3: TGTGCCAGCAGCCAAGCTTATCAGCCCCAGCATTTT. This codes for CASSQAYQPQHF.

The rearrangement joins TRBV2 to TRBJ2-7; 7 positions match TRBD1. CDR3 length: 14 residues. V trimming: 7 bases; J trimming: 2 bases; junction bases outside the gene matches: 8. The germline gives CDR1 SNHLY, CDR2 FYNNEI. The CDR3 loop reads CASIPGTVAYEQYF. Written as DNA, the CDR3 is TGTGCCAGCATCCCGGGGACAGTAGCCTACGAGCAGTACTTC.

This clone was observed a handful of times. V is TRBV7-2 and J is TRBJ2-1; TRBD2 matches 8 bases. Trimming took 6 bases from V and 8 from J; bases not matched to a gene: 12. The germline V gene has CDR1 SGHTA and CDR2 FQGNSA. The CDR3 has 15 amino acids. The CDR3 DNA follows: TGTGCCAGCAGTAACCAGCGGGAGACCACCGATGAGCAGTTCTTC. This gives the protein CASSNQRETTDEQFF.

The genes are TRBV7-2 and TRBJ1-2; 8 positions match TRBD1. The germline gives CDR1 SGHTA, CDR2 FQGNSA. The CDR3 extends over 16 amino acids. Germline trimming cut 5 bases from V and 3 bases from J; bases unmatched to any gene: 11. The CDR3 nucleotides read TGTGCCAGCAGCGAACAATCACCGGGACAGGACTATGGCTACACCTTC. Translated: CASSEQSPGQDYGYTF.

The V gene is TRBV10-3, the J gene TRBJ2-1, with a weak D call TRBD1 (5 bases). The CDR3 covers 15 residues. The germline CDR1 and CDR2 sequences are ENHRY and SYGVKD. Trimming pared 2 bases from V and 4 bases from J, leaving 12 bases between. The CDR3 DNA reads TGTGCCATCAGTGAGACAGACAGCGAGTACAATGAGCAGTTCTTC. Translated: CAISETDSEYNEQFF.

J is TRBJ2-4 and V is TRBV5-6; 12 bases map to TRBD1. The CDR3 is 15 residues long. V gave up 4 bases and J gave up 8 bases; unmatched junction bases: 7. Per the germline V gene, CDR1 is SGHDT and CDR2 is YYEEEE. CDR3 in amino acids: CASSPGQGAWDIQYF. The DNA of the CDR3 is TGTGCCAGCAGCCCGGGACAGGGGGCTTGGGACATTCAGTACTTC.

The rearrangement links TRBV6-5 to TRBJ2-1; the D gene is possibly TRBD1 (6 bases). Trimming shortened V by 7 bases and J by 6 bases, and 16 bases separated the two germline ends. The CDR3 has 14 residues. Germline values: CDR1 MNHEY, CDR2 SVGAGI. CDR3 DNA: TGTGCCAGCAACCAGGACAGCTTGGGCAATGAGCAGTTCTTC. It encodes CASNQDSLGNEQFF.

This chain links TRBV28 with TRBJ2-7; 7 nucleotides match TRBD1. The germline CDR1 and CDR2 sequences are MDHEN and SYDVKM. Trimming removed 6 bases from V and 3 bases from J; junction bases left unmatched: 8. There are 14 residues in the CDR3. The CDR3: CASSPDRVSYEQYF. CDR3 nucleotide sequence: TGTGCCAGCAGCCCCGACAGGGTTAGCTACGAGCAGTACTTC. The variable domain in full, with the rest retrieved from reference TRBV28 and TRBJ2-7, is DVKVTQSSRYLVKRTGEKVFLECVQDMDHENMFWYRQDPGLGLRLIYFSYDVKMKEKGDIPEGYSVSREKKERFSLILESASTNQTSMYLCASSPDRVSYEQYFGPGTRLTVT.

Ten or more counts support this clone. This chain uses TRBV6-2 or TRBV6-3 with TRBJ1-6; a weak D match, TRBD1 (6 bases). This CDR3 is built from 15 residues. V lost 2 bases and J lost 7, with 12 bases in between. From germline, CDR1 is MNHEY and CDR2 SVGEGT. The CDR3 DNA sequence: TGTGCCAGCAGTTACGGGGGTACAGGGAATTCACCCCTCCACTTT. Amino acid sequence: CASSYGGTGNSPLHF.

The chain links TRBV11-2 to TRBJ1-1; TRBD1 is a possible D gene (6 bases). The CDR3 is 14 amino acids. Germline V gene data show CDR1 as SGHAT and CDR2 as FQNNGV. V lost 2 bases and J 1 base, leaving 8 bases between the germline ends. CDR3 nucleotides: TGTGCCAGCAGCTTACGAGGGGGGAACACTGAAGCTTTCTTT. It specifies CASSLRGGNTEAFF.

In DNA, the CDR3 is TGTGCCAGCAGCTGGAGTGAGAGCAATCAGCCCCAGCATTTT. It is translated as CASSWSESNQPQHF. The chain recombines TRBV7-8 with TRBJ1-5; the D is unclear. Between the trimmed V and J ends, which lost 4 bases and 1 base, there was a span of 8 bases. CDR3 size: 14 residues. Germline V gene lookup returns CDR1 SGHVS and CDR2 FQNEAQ. The full variable domain, completed using reference TRBV7-8 and TRBJ1-5, is GAGVSQSPRYKVAKRGQDVALRCDPISGHVSLFWYQQALGQGPEFLTYFQNEAQLDKSGLPSDRFFAERPEGSVSTLKIQRTQQEDSAVYLCASSWSESNQPQHFGDGTRLSIL.

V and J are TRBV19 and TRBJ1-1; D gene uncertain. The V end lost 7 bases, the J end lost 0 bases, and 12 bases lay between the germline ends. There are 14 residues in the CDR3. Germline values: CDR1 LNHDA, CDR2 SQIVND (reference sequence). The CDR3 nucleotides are TGTGCCAGTAATGATGTGACAATGAACACTGAAGCTTTCTTT. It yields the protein CASNDVTMNTEAFF. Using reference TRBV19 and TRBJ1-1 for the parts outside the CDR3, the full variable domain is DGGITQSPKYLFRKEGQNVTLSCEQNLNHDAMYWYRQDPGQGLRLIYYSQIVNDFQKGDIAEGYSVSREKKESFPLTVTSAQKNPTAFYLCASNDVTMNTEAFFGQGTRLTVV.

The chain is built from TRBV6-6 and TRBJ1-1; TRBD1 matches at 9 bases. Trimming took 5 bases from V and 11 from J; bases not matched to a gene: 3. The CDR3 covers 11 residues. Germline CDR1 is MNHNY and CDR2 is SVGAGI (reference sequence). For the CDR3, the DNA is TGTGCCAGCAGTAACGACAGGGGGGCTTTCTTT. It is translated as CASSNDRGAFF.

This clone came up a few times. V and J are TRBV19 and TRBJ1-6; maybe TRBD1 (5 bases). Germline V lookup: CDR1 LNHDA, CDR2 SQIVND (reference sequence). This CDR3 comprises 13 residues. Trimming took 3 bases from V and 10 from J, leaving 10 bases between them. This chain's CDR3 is CASSMAGYSPLHF. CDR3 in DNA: TGTGCCAGTAGTATGGCAGGGTACTCACCCCTCCACTTT.

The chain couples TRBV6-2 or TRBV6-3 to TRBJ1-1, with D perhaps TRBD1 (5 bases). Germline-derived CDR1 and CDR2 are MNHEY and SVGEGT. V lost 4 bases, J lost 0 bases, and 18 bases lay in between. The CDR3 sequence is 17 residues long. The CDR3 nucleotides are TGTGCCAGCAGTTTCGACCGGGACTTCCGTATGAACACTGAAGCTTTCTTT. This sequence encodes CASSFDRDFRMNTEAFF.

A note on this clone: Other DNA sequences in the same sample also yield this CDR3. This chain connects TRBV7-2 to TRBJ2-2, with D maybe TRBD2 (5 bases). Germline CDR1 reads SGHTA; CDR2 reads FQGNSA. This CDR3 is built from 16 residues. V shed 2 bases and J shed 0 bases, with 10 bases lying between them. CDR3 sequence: CASSLLGLSNTGELFF. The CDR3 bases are TGTGCCAGCAGCTTATTAGGACTCTCGAACACCGGGGAGCTGTTTTTT.

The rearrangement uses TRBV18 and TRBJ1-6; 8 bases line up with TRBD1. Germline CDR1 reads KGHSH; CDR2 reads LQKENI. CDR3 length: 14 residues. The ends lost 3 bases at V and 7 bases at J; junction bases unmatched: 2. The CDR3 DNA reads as TGTGCCAGCTCACCCGACAGGGGAAATTCACCCCTCCACTTT. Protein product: CASSPDRGNSPLHF.

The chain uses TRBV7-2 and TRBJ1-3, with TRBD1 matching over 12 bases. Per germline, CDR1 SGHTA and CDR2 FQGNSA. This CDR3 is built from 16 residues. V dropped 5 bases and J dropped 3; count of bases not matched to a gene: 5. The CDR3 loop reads CASSPGTGGLGNTIYF. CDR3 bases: TGTGCCAGCAGCCCCGGGACAGGGGGCCTTGGAAACACCATATATTTT.

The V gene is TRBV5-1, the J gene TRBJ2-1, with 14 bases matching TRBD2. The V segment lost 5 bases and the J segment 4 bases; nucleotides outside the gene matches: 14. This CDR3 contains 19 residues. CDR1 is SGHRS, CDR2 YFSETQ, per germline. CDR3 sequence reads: CASSGSGTSGRGTYNEQFF. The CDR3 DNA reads TGCGCCAGCAGTGGGTCCGGGACTAGCGGGAGAGGTACATACAATGAGCAGTTCTTC.

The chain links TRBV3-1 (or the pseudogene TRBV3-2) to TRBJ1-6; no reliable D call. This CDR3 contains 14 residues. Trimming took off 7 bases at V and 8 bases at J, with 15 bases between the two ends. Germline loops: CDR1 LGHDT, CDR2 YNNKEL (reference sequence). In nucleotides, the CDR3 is TGTGCCAGCACCTTGGTGGGTCGGGATTCACCCCTCCACTTT. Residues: CASTLVGRDSPLHF.

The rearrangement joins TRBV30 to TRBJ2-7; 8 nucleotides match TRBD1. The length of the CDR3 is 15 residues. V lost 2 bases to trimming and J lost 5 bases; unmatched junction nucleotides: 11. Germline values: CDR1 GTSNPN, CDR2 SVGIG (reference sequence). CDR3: CAWSIFRQGPHEQYF. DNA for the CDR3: TGTGCCTGGAGTATTTTCCGACAGGGGCCCCACGAGCAGTACTTC.

DNA of the CDR3: TGTGCCAGCAGTGGGACTAGCCTCACCGGGGAGCTGTTTTTT. Translating gives CASSGTSLTGELFF. The rearrangement joins TRBV2 to TRBJ2-2, with 8 positions matching TRBD2. The CDR3 is 14 residues long. The junction had 2 bases not matched to a gene; V was cut back by 4 bases and J by 4 bases. CDR1 SNHLY and CDR2 FYNNEI come from the germline V gene. The variable domain in full, completed from reference TRBV2 and TRBJ2-2, reads EPEVTQTPSHQVTQMGQEVILRCVPISNHLYFYWYRQILGQKVEFLVSFYNNEISEKSEIFDDQFSVERPDGSNFTLKIRSTKLEDSAMYFCASSGTSLTGELFFGEGSRLTVL.

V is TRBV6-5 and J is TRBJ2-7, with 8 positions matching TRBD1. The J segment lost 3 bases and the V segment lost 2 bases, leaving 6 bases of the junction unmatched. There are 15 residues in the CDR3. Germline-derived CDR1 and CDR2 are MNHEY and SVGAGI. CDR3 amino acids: CASSYVGQGFYEQYF. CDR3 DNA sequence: TGTGCCAGCAGTTACGTCGGACAGGGTTTCTACGAGCAGTACTTC.

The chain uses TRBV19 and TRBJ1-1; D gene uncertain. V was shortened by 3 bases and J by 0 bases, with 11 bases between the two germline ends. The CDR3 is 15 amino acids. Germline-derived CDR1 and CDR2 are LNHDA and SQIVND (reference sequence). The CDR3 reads CASSITRSVNTEAFF. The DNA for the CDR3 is TGTGCCAGTAGTATTACTAGGTCTGTGAACACTGAAGCTTTCTTT. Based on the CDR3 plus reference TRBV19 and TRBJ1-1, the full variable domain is DGGITQSPKYLFRKEGQNVTLSCEQNLNHDAMYWYRQDPGQGLRLIYYSQIVNDFQKGDIAEGYSVSREKKESFPLTVTSAQKNPTAFYLCASSITRSVNTEAFFGQGTRLTVV.

The CDR3 DNA is TGTGCCAGCAGTTTAGGGACAGTAGGAGAGACCCAGTACTTC. Protein sequence: CASSLGTVGETQYF. The chain couples TRBV27 to TRBJ2-5; 7 nucleotides match TRBD1. The CDR3 has 14 residues. V lost 2 bases to trimming and J lost 4 bases; unmatched junction nucleotides: 4. The germline CDR1 and CDR2 sequences are MNHEY and SMNVEV (reference sequence).

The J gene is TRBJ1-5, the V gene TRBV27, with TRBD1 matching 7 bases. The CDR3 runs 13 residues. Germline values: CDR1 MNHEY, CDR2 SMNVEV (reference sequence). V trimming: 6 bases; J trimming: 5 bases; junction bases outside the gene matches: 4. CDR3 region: CASRQGLHQPQHF. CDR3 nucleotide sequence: TGTGCCAGCAGACAGGGGTTGCATCAGCCCCAGCATTTT.

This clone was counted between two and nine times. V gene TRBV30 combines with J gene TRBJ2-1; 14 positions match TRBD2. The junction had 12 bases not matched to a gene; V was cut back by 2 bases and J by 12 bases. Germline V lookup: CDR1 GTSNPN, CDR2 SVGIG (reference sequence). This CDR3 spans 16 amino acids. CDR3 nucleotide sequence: TGTGCCTGGAGTATGGGACTAGCGGGGGCTTCGGGGCGGCAGTTCTTC. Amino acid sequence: CAWSMGLAGASGRQFF.

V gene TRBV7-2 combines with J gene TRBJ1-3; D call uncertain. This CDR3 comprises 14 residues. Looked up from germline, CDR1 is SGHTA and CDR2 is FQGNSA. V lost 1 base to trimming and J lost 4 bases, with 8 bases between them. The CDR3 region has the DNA TGTGCCAGCAGCTTAGGGCATAAGGGAAACACCATATATTTT. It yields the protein CASSLGHKGNTIYF.

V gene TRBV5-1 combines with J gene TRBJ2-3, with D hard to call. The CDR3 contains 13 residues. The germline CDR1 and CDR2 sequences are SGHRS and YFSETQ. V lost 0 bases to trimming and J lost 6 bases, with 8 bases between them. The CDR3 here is CASSLAPSDTQYF. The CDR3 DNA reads TGCGCCAGCAGCTTGGCCCCGTCGGATACGCAGTATTTT. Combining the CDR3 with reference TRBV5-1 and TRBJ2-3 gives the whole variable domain KAGVTQTPRYLIKTRGQQVTLSCSPISGHRSVSWYQQTPGQGLQFLFEYFSETQRNKGNFPGRFSGRQFSNSRSEMNVSTLELGDSALYLCASSLAPSDTQYFGPGTRLTVL.

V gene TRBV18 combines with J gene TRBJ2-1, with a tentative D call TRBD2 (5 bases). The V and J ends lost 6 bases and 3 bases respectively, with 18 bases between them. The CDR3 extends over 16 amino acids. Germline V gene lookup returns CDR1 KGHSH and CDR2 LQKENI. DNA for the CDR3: TGTGCCAGCTCGACAACGGTGGGAGTCAGCTACAATGAGCAGTTCTTC. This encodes CASSTTVGVSYNEQFF.